Listed below are T cell receptor beta chains from one sample, sequenced in a study of post-analysis software for immune sequencing data. TCRdb passed the PCR reads through MiXCR, listing each CDR3 protein once. This table has under 200,000 distinct CDR3 sequences, around 29% appearing once. The sequenced material came from blood. These TCRs come from a girl under 18 with multiple sclerosis. Both conserved end residues are part of each CDR3. A D gene is named only where the DNA matches it firmly. Clone size is shown for a subset of rows, as once, few, many or a class of expanded clone.

>TRBV5-1|TRBJ1-2|.|many
TGCGCCAGCAGTTTAGGCCCTCCGGATGGCTACACCTTC
CASSLGPPDGYTF
>TRBV4-2|TRBJ2-7|.|many
TGTGCCAGCAGCCAAGGGCCAACGGGGCTTAGCTCCTACGAGCAGTACTTC
CASSQGPTGLSSYEQYF
>TRBV11-2|TRBJ2-7|.|many
TGTGCCAGCAGCTTAGATTATGGGATGCAGAGCTACGAGCAGTACTTC
CASSLDYGMQSYEQYF
>TRBV12-3/TRBV12-4|TRBJ1-5|.|.
TGTGCCAGCAGTCCCGGACGGTATAAGAGCAATCAGCCCCAGCATTTT
CASSPGRYKSNQPQHF
>TRBV20-1|TRBJ2-3|TRBD2|.
TGCAGTGCAAAAGCGGGAGTTAGCACAGATACGCAGTATTTT
CSAKAGVSTDTQYF
>TRBV18|TRBJ1-4|.|many
TGTGCCAGCTCACCACGAGACACCAATGAAAAACTGTTTTTT
CASSPRDTNEKLFF
>TRBV5-6|TRBJ2-7|.|.
TGTGCCAGCAGCTGGGGCGCAACCTCCTACGAGCAGTACTTC
CASSWGATSYEQYF
>TRBV12-3/TRBV12-4|TRBJ1-1|TRBD1|few
TGTGCCAGCAGCACATCAAGACAGGGGTACACTGAAGCTTTCTTT
CASSTSRQGYTEAFF
>TRBV29-1|TRBJ2-5|.|many
TGCAGCGTCGAAGCGGTCCAAGAGACCCAGTACTTC
CSVEAVQETQYF
>TRBV7-9|TRBJ2-1|TRBD1|many
TGTGCCAGCAGCGAAGAGGGGGCGGCCTACAATGAGCAGTTCTTC
CASSEEGAAYNEQFF
>TRBV28|TRBJ2-5|TRBD1|many
TGTGCCAGCAGTCCCCGGACAGGGATGAAGGGAGAGACCCAGTACTTC
CASSPRTGMKGETQYF
>TRBV12-3/TRBV12-4|TRBJ2-7|.|.
TGTGCCAGCAGTTCGAGTCGGGCCTCGGGGCAGTACTTC
CASSSSRASGQYF
>TRBV24-1|TRBJ2-5|.|many
TGTGCCACCGGAAGGCCCAGCGGTAGGCGGCAAGAGACCCAGTACTTC
CATGRPSGRRQETQYF
>TRBV5-1|TRBJ1-1|TRBD1|few
TGCGCCAGCAGCTCGGGACAGGGGGGAAAAACTGAAGCTTTCTTT
CASSSGQGGKTEAFF
>TRBV20-1|TRBJ2-3|.|many
TGCAGTGCTAGGTCCCCAACGGCGGGACTCACAGATACGCAGTATTTT
CSARSPTAGLTDTQYF
>TRBV7-2|TRBJ2-7|.|few
TGTGCCAGCGGGAGCTCCTACGAGCAGTACTTC
CASGSSYEQYF
>TRBV20-1|TRBJ2-1|.|many
TGCAGTGCTAGGCGGGCAGCGGACAATGAGCAGTTCTTC
CSARRAADNEQFF
>TRBV6-5|TRBJ2-3|.|many
TGTGCCAGCAGTTCCCAGACAGATACGCAGTATTTT
CASSSQTDTQYF
>TRBV20-1|TRBJ2-1|TRBD2|.
TGCAGTGCTAGTGTGGGAGGGCCCTACAATGAGCAGTTCTTC
CSASVGGPYNEQFF
>TRBV12-3/TRBV12-4|TRBJ2-3|.|many
TGTGCCAGCCCCAGCGGTAGGGCAGGATACACAGATACGCAGTATTTT
CASPSGRAGYTDTQYF
>TRBV5-5|TRBJ2-1|TRBD1|many
TGTGCCAGCCTGACAGGGGAGAGCTCCTACAATGAGCAGTTCTTC
CASLTGESSYNEQFF
>TRBV20-1|TRBJ2-7|TRBD2|few
TGCAGTGCTAGACGACTAGCGGGGGACTACAATGAGCAGTACTTC
CSARRLAGDYNEQYF
>TRBV10-3|TRBJ2-1|.|few
TGTGCCATCAGTGATAGGCGGGGCTCTAATAGTTATGAGCAGTTCTTC
CAISDRRGSNSYEQFF
>TRBV20-1|TRBJ1-5|.|.
TGCAGTGCTAGAGCTACGACAGAGAATAGCAATCAGCCCCAGCATTTT
CSARATTENSNQPQHF
>TRBV20-1|TRBJ2-7|TRBD2|many
TGCAGTGCTAGAGACCGAGCGGGATTCTACGAGCAGTACTTC
CSARDRAGFYEQYF
>TRBV4-2|TRBJ2-7|.|.
TGTGCCAGCAGCTCCGGGGGGCCGGGGTACGAGCAGTACTTC
CASSSGGPGYEQYF
>TRBV5-6|TRBJ2-7|TRBD2|many
TGTGCCAGCAGCTTGGCCGGGGGGGCCTACGAGCAGTACTTC
CASSLAGGAYEQYF
>TRBV12-3/TRBV12-4|TRBJ2-5|.|many
TGTGCCAGCAGTTTAAACCAGGTTGGGTTGACCCAGTACTTC
CASSLNQVGLTQYF
>TRBV7-6|TRBJ2-3|.|many
TGTGCCAGCAGGGCTAGCACAGATACGCAGTATTTT
CASRASTDTQYF
>TRBV20-1|TRBJ1-1|.|few
TGCAGTGCTGGTCAACAGGGAGGAGTGGAAGCTTTCTTT
CSAGQQGGVEAFF
>TRBV2|TRBJ1-6|.|few
TGTGCCAGCAGTGAACAAGGGTTTAGTCCCCACTTT
CASSEQGFSPHF
>TRBV5-1|TRBJ2-7|.|many
TGCGCCAGCACCGGTTCGGGGGCCCTCTCCTACGAGCAGTACTTC
CASTGSGALSYEQYF
>TRBV15|TRBJ2-7|.|many
TGTGCCACCAGCAGGCCCGGGACGGGAGACTACGAGCAGTACTTC
CATSRPGTGDYEQYF
>TRBV5-1|TRBJ2-7|.|few
TGCGCCAGCAGCTTGGGGGGGATCAACTCCTACAATGAGCAGTACTTC
CASSLGGINSYNEQYF
>TRBV6-6|TRBJ1-1|.|many
TGTGCCAGCACCCCACCCGGGGGATTGAACACTGAAGCTTTCTTT
CASTPPGGLNTEAFF
>TRBV27|TRBJ1-2|TRBD1|many
TGTGCCAGTAGTTTTCGGACAGGGCGTAACTATGGCTACACCTTC
CASSFRTGRNYGYTF
>TRBV4-1|TRBJ2-7|.|many
TGCGCCAGCAGCCACCACGACCGAGGCCTCGGATACGAGCAGTACTTC
CASSHHDRGLGYEQYF
>TRBV20-1|TRBJ2-1|.|many
TGCAGTGCTAGAGGAGAAGGATACAATGAGCAGTTCTTC
CSARGEGYNEQFF
>TRBV7-9|TRBJ1-1|.|.
TGTGCCAGCAGCTTAGTCCCAGGGAGAAGCACTGAAGCTTTCTTT
CASSLVPGRSTEAFF
>TRBV14|TRBJ2-1|TRBD1|many
TGTGCCAGCAGCCGACAGGACAGGGGTAACAATGAGCAGTTCTTC
CASSRQDRGNNEQFF
>TRBV19|TRBJ2-3|.|.
TGTGCCAGTAGTATTGGCAGCCTTCGCACAGATACGCAGTATTTT
CASSIGSLRTDTQYF
>TRBV29-1|TRBJ1-1|TRBD1|many
TGCAGCGTCCGACAGGGGGCATGGAACACTGAAGCTTTCTTT
CSVRQGAWNTEAFF
>TRBV20-1|TRBJ2-7|.|.
TGCAGTGCTAGCCGAGGGCGGGGCAACGAGCAGTACTTC
CSASRGRGNEQYF
>TRBV5-1|TRBJ2-7|.|few
TGCGCCAGCAGCCTTTCCGGGACGCTTTCTTACGAGCAGTACTTC
CASSLSGTLSYEQYF
>TRBV7-9|TRBJ2-7|.|many
TGTGCCAGCAGCCTCGAATACGAGCAGTACTTC
CASSLEYEQYF
>TRBV5-1|TRBJ2-7|TRBD1|.
TGCGCCAGCAGCTTGATGGGACAGGGCTCGGGCGAGCAGTACTTC
CASSLMGQGSGEQYF
>TRBV7-9|TRBJ2-7|.|.
TGTGCCAGCAGCTTAGCGGTCCGGGGGGAGCAGTACTTC
CASSLAVRGEQYF
>TRBV20-1|TRBJ1-3|TRBD1|.
TGCAGTGCTAGAGACGGACAGGGAAGCTCTGGAAACACCATATATTTT
CSARDGQGSSGNTIYF
>TRBV20-1|TRBJ2-5|.|many
TGCAGTGTTAGGGGTTGGCAAGAGACCCAGTACTTC
CSVRGWQETQYF
>TRBV29-1|TRBJ1-4|.|.
TGCAGCGTTGAGGGGAGGGGAAAACTGTTTTTT
CSVEGRGKLFF
>TRBV28|TRBJ2-7|.|many
TGTGCCAGCACTCACCAACGTGGGGGACGTTCCTACGAGCAGTACTTC
CASTHQRGGRSYEQYF
>TRBV12-3/TRBV12-4|TRBJ2-7|TRBD2|many
TGTGCCAGCAGTTTAGCGGGAGCGGGGTACGAGCAGTACTTC
CASSLAGAGYEQYF